The source of this T cell receptor beta chain is a study of cytomegalovirus exposure and HLA in healthy donors. General study findings and limits: TCR beta V- and J-gene trimming was later associated with a missense DCLRE1C variant. A few CMV-associated chains proved CMV antigen-specific in vitro.

Donors counted as nominally healthy when sampled, yet unrecorded immune exposures were likely. With regard to this clone: Its antigen is unidentified.

Germline-derived CDR1 and CDR2 are LNHDA and SQIVND (reference sequence). The CDR3 totals 10 residues. The V end lost 5 bases, the J end lost 6 bases, and 2 bases lay between the germline ends. Primers: 60 Vbeta forward and 13 Jbeta reverse. Repertoires were generated with immunoSEQ multiplex PCR, while TCRdb's copy carries only in-frame clones and drops some. The sample totals 170,000 or so clones. The origin of this receptor is a man aged 25 to 45 in good health and CMV-seronegative. This chain links TRBV19 with TRBJ2-1; D call uncertain. The sample was PBMCs. CDR3 coding DNA: TGTGCCAGTAGTCTCAATGAGCAGTTCTTC. This gives the protein CASSLNEQFF.